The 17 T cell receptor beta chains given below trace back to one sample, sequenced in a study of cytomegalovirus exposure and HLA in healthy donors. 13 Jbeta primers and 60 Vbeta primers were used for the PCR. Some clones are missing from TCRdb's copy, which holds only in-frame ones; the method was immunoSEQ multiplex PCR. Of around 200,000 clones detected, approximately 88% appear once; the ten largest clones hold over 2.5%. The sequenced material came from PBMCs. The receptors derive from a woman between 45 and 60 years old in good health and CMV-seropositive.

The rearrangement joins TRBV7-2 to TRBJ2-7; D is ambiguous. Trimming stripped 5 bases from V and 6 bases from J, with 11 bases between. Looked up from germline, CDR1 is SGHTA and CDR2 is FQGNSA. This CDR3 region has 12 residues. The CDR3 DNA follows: TGTGCCAGCAGCCTCAAGAGTGGCGAGCAGTACTTC. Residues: CASSLKSGEQYF.

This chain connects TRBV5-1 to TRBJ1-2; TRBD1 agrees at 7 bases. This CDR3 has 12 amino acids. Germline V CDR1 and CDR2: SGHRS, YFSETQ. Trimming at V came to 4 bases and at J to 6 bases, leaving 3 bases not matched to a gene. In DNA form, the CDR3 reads TGCGCCAGCAGCCAACAGGGGAATGGCTACACCTTC. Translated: CASSQQGNGYTF.

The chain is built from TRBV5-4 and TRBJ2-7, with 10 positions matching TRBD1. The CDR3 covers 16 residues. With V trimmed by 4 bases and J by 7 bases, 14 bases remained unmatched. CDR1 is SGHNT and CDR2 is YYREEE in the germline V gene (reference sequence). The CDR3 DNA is TGTGCCAGCAGCCAACTAGTTGGGACAGGGGTCAGGGAGCAGTACTTC. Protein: CASSQLVGTGVREQYF.

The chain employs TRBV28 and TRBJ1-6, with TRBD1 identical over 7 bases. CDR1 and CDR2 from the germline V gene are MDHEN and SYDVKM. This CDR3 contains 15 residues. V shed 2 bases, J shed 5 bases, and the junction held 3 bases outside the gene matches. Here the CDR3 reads CASSLLTGNNSPLHF. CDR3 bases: TGTGCCAGCAGTTTACTGACAGGGAATAATTCACCCCTCCACTTT.

Here the CDR3 reads CASSEAPGGPQETQYF. CDR3 DNA: TGTGCCAGCAGTGAAGCGCCCGGAGGTCCTCAAGAGACCCAGTACTTC. J is TRBJ2-5 and V is TRBV6-1, with D perhaps matching TRBD2 (5 bases). CDR1 and CDR2 (germline): MNHNS, SASEGT. The V gene lost 0 bases and the J gene lost 2 bases, with 13 bases spanning the gap. The CDR3 runs to 16 residues.

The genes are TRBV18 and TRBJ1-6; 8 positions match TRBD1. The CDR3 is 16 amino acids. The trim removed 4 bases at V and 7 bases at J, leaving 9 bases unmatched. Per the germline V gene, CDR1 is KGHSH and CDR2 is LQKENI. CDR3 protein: CASSRYEDRANSPLHF. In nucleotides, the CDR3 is TGTGCCAGCTCACGGTATGAGGACAGGGCAAATTCACCCCTCCACTTT. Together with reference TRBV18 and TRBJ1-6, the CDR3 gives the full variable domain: NAGVMQNPRHLVRRRGQEARLRCSPMKGHSHVYWYRQLPEEGLKFMVYLQKENIIDESGMPKERFSAEFPKEGPSILRIQQVVRGDSAAYFCASSRYEDRANSPLHFGNGTRLTVT.

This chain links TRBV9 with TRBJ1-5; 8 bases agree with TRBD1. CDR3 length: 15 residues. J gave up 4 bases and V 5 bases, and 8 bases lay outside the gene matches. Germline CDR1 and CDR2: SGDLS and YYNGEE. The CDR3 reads CASSKTGTGNQPQHF. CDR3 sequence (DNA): TGTGCCAGCAGTAAGACGGGGACAGGAAATCAGCCCCAGCATTTT.

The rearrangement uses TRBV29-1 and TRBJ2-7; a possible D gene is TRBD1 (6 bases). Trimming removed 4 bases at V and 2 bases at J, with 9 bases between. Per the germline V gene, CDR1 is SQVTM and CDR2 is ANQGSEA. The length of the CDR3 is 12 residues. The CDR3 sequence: CSVGQVAYEQYF. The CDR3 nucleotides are TGCAGCGTTGGACAGGTCGCCTACGAGCAGTACTTC.

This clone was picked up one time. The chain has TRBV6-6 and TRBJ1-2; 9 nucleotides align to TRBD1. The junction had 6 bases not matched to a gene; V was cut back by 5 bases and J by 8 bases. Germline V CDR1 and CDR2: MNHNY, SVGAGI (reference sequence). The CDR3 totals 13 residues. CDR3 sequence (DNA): TGTGCCAGCAGTACAACAGGGGGCGCCGGCTACACCTTC. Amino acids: CASSTTGGAGYTF.

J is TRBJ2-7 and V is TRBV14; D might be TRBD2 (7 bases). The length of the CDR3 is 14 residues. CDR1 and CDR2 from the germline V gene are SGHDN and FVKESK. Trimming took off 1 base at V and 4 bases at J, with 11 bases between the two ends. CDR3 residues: CASSQARGAYEQYF. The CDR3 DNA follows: TGTGCCAGCAGCCAAGCCCGGGGGGCTTACGAGCAGTACTTC.

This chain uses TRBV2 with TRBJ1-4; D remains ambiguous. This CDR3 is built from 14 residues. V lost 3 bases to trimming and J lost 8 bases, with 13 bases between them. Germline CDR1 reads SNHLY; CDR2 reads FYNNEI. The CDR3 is CASSDRGVGEKLFF. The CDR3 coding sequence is TGTGCCAGCAGTGATCGCGGGGTGGGGGAAAAACTGTTTTTT.

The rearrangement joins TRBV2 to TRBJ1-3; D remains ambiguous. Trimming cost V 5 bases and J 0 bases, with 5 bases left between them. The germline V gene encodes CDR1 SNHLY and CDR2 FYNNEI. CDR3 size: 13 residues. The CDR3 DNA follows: TGTGCCAGCAGTCAGGACTCTGGAAACACCATATATTTT. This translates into CASSQDSGNTIYF.

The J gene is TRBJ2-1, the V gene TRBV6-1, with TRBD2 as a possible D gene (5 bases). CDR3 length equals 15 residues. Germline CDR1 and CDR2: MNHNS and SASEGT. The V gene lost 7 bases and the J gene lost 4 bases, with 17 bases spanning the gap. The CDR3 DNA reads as TGTGCCAGCAACCCAACTCCGGGGAGATACAATGAGCAGTTCTTC. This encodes CASNPTPGRYNEQFF.

The CDR3 loop reads CASRTRTAPSYEQYF. The CDR3 region has the DNA TGTGCCAGCAGAACGAGGACTGCCCCATCCTACGAGCAGTACTTC. This rearrangement joins TRBV2 to TRBJ2-7; perhaps TRBD2 as D (5 bases). This CDR3 spans 15 amino acids. The germline gives CDR1 SNHLY, CDR2 FYNNEI. Deletions cut 6 bases from V and 1 base from J, with 16 bases between.

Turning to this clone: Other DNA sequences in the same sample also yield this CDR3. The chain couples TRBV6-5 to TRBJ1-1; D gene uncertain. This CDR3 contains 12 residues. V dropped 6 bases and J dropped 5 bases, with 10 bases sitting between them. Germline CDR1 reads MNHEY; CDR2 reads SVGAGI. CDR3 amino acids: CASSRGGTEAFF. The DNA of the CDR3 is TGTGCCAGCAGCCGGGGAGGGACTGAAGCTTTCTTT.

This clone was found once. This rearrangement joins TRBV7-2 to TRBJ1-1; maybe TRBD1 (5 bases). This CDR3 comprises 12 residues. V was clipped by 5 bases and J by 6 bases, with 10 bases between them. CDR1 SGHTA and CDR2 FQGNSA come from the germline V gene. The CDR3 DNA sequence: TGTGCCAGCAGCCGGGGGGGTCCTGAAGCTTTCTTT. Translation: CASSRGGPEAFF. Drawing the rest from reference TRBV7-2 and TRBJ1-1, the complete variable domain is GAGVSQSPSNKVTEKGKDVELRCDPISGHTALYWYRQSLGQGLEFLIYFQGNSAPDKSGLPSDRFSAERTGGSVSTLTIQRTQQEDSAVYLCASSRGGPEAFFGQGTRLTVV.

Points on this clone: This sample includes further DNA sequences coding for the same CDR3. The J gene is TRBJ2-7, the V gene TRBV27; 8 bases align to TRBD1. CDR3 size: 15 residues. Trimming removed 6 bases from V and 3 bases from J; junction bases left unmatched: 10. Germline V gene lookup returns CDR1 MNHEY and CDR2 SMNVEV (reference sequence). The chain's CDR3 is CASSRTQTGGYEQYF. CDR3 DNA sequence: TGTGCCAGCAGCCGAACTCAAACAGGGGGCTACGAGCAGTACTTC.